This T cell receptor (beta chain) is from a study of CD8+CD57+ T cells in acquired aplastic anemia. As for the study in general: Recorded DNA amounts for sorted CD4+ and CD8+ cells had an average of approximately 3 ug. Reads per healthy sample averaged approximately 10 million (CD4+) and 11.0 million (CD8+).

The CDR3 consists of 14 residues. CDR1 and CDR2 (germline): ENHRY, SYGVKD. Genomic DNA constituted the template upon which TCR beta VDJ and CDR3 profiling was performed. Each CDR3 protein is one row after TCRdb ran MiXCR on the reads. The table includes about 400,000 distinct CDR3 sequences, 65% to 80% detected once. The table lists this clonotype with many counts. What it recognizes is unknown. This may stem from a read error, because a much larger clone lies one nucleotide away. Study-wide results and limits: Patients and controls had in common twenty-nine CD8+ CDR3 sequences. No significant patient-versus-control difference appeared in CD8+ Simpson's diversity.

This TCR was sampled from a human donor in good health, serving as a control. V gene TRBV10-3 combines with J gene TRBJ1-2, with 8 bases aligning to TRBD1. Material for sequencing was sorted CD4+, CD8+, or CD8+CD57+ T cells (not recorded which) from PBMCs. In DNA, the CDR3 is TGTACCATCAGTGATCAGGGGGCTGAAGATGGCTACACCTTC. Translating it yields CTISDQGAEDGYTF.